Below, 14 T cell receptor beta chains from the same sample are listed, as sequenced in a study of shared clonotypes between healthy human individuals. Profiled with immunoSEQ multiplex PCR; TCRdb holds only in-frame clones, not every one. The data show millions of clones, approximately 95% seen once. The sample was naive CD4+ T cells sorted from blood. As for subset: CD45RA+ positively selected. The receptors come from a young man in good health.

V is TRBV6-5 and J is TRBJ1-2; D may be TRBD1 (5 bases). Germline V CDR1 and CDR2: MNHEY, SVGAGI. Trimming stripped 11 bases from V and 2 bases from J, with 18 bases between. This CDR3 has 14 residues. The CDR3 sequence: CAALPGQGNYGYTF. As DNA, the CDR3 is TGTGCCGCTCTACCAGGGCAGGGCAACTATGGCTACACCTTC.

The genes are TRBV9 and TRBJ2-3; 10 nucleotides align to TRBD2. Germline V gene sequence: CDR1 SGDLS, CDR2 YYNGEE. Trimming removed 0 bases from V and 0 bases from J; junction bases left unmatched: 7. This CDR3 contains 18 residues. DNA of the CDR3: TGTGCCAGCAGCGTAGCTTGGACTAGCGGAGCTAGCACAGATACGCAGTATTTT. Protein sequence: CASSVAWTSGASTDTQYF.

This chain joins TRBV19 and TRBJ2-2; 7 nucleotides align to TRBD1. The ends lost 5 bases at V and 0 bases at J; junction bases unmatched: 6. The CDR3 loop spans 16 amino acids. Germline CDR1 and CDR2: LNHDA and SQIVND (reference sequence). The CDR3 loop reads CASSSPGQTNTGELFF. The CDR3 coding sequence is TGTGCCAGTAGTTCCCCGGGACAGACGAACACCGGGGAGCTGTTTTTT.

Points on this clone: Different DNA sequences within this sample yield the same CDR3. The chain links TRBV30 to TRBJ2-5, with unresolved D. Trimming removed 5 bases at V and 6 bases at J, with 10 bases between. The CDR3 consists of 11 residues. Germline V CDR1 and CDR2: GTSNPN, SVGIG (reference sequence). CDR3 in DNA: TGTGCCTGGGTAGGTGGGAAGACCCAGTACTTC. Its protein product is CAWVGGKTQYF.

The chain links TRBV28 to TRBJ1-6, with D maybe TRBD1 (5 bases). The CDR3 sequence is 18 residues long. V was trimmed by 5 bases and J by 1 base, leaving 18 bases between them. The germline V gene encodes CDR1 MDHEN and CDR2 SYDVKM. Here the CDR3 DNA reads TGTGCCAGCAGTCCCCGGGGGGTGTGGACGTCCTATAATTCACCCCTCCACTTT. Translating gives CASSPRGVWTSYNSPLHF.

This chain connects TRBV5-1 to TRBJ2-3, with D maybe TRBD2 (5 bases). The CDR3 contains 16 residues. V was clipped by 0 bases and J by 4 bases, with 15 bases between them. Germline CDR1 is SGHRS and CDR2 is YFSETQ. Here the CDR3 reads CASSLGWGEGSDTQYF. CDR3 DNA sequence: TGCGCCAGCAGCTTGGGGTGGGGAGAGGGATCAGATACGCAGTATTTT.

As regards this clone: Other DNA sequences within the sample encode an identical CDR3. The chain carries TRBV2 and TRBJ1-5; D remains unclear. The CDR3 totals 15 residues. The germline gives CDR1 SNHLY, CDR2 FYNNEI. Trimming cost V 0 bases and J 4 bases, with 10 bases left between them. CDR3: CASSEALRQNQPQHF. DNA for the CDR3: TGTGCCAGCAGTGAAGCGCTTCGGCAGAATCAGCCCCAGCATTTT.

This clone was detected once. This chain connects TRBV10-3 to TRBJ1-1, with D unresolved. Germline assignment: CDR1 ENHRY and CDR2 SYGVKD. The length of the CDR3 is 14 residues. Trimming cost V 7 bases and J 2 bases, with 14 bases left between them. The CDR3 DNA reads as TGTGCCATCAAGGAAAAAGGTTTAAACACTGAAGCTTTCTTT. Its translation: CAIKEKGLNTEAFF.

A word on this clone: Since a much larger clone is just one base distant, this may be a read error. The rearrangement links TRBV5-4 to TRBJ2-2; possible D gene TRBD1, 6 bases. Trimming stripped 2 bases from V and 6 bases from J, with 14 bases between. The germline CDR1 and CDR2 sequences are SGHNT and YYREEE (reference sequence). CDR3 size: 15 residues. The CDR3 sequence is CASSFNRAAAGELFF. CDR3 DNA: TGTGCCAGCAGCTTCAACAGGGCGGCCGCCGGGGAGCTGTTTTTT.

The CDR3 spells CASSVQGANNQPQHF. DNA of the CDR3: TGTGCCAGCAGTGTACAGGGGGCTAACAATCAGCCCCAGCATTTT. The chain carries TRBV28 and TRBJ1-5; TRBD1 aligns across 9 bases. There are 15 residues in the CDR3. Germline V gene lookup returns CDR1 MDHEN and CDR2 SYDVKM. V shed 5 bases and J 3 bases; nucleotides not matched to a gene: 5.

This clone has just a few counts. DNA of the CDR3: TGTGCCAGCTCACCGGGACAGATTAATGAAAAACTGTTTTTT. Translation gives CASSPGQINEKLFF. This sequence joins TRBV18 and TRBJ1-4; 7 bases match TRBD1. The V segment lost 3 bases and the J segment 4 bases; nucleotides outside the gene matches: 2. CDR1 is KGHSH, CDR2 LQKENI, per germline. This CDR3 comprises 14 residues.

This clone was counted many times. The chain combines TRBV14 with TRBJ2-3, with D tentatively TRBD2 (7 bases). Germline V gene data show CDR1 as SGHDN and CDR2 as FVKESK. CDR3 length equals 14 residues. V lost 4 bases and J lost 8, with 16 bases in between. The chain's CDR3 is CASSLGGGQGTQYF. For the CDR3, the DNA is TGTGCCAGCAGCCTTGGGGGGGGCCAAGGTACGCAGTATTTT.

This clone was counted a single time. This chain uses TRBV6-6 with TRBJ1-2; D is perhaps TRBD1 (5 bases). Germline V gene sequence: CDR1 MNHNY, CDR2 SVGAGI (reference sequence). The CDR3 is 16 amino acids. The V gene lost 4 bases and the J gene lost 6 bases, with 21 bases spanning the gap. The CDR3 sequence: CASSSWAGRIADGYTF. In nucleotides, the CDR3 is TGTGCCAGCAGTTCCTGGGCAGGGAGGATTGCGGATGGCTACACCTTC.

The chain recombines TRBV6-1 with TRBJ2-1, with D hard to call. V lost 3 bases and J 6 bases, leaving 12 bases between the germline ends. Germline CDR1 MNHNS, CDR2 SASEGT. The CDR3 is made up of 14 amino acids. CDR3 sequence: CASSDKDRGNEQFF. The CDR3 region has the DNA TGTGCCAGCAGTGATAAGGATCGTGGCAATGAGCAGTTCTTC.